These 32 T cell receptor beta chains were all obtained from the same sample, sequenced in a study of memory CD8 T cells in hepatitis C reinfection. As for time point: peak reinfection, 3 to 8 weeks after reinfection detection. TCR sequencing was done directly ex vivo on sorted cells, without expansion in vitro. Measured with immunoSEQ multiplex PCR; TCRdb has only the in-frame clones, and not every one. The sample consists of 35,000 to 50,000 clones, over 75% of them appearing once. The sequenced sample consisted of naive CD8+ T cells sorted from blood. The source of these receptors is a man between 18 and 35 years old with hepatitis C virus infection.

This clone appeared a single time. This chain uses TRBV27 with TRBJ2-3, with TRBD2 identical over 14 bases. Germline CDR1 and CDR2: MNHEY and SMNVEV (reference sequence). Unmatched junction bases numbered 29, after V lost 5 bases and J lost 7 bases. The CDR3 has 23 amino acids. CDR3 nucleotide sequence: TGTGCCAGCAGTGGGCGGGACAGGGATCCCAGTGGGACTAGCGGGAGCCCTTGGTATACGCAGTATTTT. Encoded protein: CASSGRDRDPSGTSGSPWYTQYF.

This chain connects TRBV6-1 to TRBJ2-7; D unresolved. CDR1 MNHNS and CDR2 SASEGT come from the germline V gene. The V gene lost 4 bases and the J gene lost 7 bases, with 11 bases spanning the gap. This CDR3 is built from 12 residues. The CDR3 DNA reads TGTGCCAGCAGTGTCACGGGTGGGGAGCAGTACGTC. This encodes CASSVTGGEQYV.

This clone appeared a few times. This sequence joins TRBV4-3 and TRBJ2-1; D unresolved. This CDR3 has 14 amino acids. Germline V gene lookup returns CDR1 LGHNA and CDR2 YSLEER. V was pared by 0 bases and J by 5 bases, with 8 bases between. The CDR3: CASSQEGANNEQFF. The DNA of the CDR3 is TGCGCCAGCAGCCAAGAAGGAGCCAACAATGAGCAGTTCTTC.

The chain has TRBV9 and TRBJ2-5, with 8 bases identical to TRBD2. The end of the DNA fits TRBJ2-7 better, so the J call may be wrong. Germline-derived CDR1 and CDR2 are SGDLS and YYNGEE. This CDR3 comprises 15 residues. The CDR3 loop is CASSVAAGGSYEQYF. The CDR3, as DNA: TGTGCCAGCAGCGTAGCTGCGGGGGGCTCCTACGAGCAGTACTTC.

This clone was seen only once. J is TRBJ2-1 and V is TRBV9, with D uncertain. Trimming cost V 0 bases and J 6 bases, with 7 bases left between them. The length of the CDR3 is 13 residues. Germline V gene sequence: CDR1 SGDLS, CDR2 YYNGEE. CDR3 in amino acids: CASSVDIFNEQFF. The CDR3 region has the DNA TGTGCCAGCAGCGTAGATATTTTCAATGAGCAGTTCTTC.

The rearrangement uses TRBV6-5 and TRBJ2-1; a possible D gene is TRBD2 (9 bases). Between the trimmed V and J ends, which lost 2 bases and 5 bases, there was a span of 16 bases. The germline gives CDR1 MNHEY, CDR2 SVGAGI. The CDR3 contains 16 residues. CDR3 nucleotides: TGTGCCAGCAGTTACCTAGCGGGACAGGAAAACAATGAGCAGTTCTTC. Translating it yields CASSYLAGQENNEQFF.

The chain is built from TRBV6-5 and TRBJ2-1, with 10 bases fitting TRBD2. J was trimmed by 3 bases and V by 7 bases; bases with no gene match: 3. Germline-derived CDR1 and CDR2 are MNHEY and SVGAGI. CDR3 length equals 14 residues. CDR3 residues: CASTSSGSYNEQFF. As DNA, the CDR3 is TGTGCCAGCACCTCTAGCGGGAGCTACAATGAGCAGTTCTTC.

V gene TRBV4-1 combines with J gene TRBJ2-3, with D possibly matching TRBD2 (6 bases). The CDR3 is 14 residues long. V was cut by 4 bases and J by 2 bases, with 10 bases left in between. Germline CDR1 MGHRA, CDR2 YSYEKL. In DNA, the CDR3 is TGCGCCAGCAGCCGGGACTCCTTCACAGATACGCAGTATTTT. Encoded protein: CASSRDSFTDTQYF.

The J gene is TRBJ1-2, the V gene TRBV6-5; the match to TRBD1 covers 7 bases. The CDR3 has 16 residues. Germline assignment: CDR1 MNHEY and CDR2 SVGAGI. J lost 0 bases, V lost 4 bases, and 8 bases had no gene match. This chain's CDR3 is CASSSDWTGANYGYTF. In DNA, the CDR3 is TGTGCCAGCAGTTCCGATTGGACAGGAGCTAACTATGGCTACACCTTC.

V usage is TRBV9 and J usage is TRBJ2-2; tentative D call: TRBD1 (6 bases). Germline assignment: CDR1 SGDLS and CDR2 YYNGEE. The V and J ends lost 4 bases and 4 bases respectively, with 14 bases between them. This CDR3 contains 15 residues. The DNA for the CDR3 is TGTGCCAGCAGCCCGCCGGGACAATCCACCGGGGAGCTGTTTTTT. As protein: CASSPPGQSTGELFF.

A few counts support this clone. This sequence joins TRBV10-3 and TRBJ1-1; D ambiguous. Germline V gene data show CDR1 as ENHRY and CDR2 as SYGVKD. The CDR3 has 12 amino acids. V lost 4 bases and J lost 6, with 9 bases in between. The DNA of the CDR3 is TGTGCCATCAGTGGACAATCATCTGAAGCTTTCTTT. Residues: CAISGQSSEAFF.

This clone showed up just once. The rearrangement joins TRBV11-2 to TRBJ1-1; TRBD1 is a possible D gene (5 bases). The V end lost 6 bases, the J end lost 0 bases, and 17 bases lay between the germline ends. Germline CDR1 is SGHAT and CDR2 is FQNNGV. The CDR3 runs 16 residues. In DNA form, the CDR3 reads TGTGCCAGCAGGGGGGAGGGGAACAGAGTGAACACTGAAGCTTTCTTT. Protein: CASRGEGNRVNTEAFF.

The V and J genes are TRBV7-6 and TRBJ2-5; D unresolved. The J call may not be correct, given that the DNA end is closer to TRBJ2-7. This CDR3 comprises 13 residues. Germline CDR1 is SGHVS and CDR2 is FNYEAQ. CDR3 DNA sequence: TGTGCCAGCAGCTTTGGAGTTCTCTACGAGCAGTACTTC. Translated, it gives CASSFGVLYEQYF.

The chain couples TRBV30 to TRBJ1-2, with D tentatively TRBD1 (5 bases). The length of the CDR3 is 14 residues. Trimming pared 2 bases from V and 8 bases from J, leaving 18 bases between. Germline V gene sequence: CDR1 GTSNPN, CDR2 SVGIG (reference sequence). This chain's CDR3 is CAWSPQLGTEGYTF. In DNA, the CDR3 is TGTGCCTGGAGTCCCCAGCTCGGGACTGAGGGCTACACCTTC.

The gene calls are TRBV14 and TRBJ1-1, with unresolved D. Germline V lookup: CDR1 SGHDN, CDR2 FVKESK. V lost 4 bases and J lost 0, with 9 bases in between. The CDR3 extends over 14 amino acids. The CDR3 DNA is TGTGCCAGCAGCCCCTCGGGGATGAACACTGAAGCTTTCTTT. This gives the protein CASSPSGMNTEAFF.

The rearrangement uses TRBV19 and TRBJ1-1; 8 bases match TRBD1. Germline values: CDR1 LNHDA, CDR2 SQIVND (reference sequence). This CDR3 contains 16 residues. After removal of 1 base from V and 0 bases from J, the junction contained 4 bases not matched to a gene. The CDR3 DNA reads TGTGCCAGTAGTATAGGACAGGGGCTTATGAACACTGAAGCTTTCTTT. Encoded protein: CASSIGQGLMNTEAFF.

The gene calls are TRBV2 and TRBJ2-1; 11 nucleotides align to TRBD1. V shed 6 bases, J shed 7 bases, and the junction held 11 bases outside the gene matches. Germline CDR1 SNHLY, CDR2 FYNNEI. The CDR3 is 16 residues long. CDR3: CASRTGQGGVLNEQFF. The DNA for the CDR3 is TGTGCCAGCAGGACGGGACAGGGGGGAGTGTTAAATGAGCAGTTCTTC.

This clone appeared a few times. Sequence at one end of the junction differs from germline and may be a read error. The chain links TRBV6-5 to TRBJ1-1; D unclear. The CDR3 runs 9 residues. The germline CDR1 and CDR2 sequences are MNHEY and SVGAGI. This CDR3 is CASSYSSVF. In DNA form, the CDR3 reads TGTGCCAGCAGTTACTCCAGTGTCTTT.

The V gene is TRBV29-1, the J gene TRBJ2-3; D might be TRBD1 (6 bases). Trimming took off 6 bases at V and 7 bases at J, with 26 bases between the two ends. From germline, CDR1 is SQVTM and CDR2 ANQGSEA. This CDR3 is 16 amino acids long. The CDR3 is CSVYPLGDIKPHTQYF. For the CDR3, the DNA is TGCAGCGTCTACCCCCTCGGGGACATTAAACCTCATACGCAGTATTTT.

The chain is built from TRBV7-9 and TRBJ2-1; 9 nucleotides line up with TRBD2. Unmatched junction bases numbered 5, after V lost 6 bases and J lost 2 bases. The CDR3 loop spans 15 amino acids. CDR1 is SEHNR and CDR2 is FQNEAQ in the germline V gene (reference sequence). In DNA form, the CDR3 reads TGTGCCAGCAGTACCGTAGCGGGAGCCTACAATGAGCAGTTCTTC. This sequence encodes CASSTVAGAYNEQFF.

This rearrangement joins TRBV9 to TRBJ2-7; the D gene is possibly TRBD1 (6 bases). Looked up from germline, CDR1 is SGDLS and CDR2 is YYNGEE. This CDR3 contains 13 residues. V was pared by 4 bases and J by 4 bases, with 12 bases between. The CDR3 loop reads CASSPRTGYEQYF. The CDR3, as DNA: TGTGCCAGCAGCCCCCGAACAGGGTACGAGCAGTACTTC. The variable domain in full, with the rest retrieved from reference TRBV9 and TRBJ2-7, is DSGVTQTPKHLITATGQRVTLRCSPRSGDLSVYWYQQSLDQGLQFLIQYYNGEERAKGNILERFSAQQFPDLHSELNLSSLELGDSALYFCASSPRTGYEQYFGPGTRLTVT.

Here the CDR3 DNA reads TGCGCCAGCAGCTTTACTAGCGGGGGCTCCTACGAGCAGTACGTC. It is translated as CASSFTSGGSYEQYV. V gene TRBV4-1 combines with J gene TRBJ2-7, with TRBD2 matching 11 bases. Unmatched junction bases numbered 3, after V lost 5 bases and J lost 0 bases. This CDR3 comprises 15 residues. Germline values: CDR1 MGHRA, CDR2 YSYEKL.

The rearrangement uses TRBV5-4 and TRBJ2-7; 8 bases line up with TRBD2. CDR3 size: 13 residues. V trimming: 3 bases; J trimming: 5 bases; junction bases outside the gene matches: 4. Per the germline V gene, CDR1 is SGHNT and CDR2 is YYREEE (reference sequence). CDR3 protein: CASSSGGGDEQYV. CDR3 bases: TGTGCCAGCAGCTCGGGAGGGGGTGACGAGCAGTACGTC.

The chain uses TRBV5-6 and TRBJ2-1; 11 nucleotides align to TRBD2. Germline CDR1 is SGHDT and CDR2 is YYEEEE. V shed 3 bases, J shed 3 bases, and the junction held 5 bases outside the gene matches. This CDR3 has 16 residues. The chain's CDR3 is CASSSPGLAGYNEQFF. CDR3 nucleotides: TGTGCCAGCAGCTCCCCCGGACTAGCGGGCTACAATGAGCAGTTCTTC.

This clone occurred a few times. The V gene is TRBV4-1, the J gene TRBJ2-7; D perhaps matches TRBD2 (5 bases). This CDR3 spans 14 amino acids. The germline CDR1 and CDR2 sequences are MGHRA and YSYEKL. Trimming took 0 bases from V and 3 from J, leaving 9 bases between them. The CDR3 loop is CASSQDPGSYEQYF. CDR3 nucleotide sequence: TGCGCCAGCAGCCAAGATCCGGGAAGCTACGAGCAGTACTTC.

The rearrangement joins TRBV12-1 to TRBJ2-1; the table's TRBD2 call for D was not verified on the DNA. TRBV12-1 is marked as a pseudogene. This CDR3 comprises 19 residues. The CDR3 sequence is CASSPTLFGTSGGINEQFF. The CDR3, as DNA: TGTGCCAGCAGCCCAACACTTTTTGGGACTAGCGGGGGGATCAATGAGCAGTTCTTC.

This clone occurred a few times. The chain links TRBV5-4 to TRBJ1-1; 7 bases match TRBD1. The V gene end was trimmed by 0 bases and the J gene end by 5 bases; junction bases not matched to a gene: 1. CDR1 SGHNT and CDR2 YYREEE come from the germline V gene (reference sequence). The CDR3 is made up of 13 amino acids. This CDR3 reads CASSLETGTEAFF. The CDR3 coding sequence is TGTGCCAGCAGCTTGGAGACAGGGACTGAAGCTTTCTTT.

This chain's CDR3 is CASSLYAVGHSYTF. Here the CDR3 DNA reads TGTGCCAGCAGCTTATATGCCGTGGGACACTCCTACACCTTC. The chain combines TRBV7-8 with TRBJ1-2; maybe TRBD1 (6 bases). The CDR3 contains 14 residues. Germline CDR1 reads SGHVS; CDR2 reads FQNEAQ. V dropped 2 bases and J dropped 10 bases, with 17 bases sitting between them.

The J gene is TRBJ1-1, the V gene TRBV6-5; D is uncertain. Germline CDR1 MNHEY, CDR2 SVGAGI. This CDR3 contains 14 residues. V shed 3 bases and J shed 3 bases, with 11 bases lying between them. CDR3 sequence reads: CASSYTGGYTEAFF. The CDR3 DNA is TGTGCCAGCAGTTATACGGGAGGTTACACTGAAGCTTTCTTT.

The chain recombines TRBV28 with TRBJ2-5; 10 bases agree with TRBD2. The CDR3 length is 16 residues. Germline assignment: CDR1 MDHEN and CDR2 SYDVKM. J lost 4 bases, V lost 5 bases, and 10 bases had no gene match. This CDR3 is CASSEGPAGGLETQYF. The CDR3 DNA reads TGTGCCAGCAGTGAGGGGCCAGCGGGAGGGCTAGAGACCCAGTACTTC.

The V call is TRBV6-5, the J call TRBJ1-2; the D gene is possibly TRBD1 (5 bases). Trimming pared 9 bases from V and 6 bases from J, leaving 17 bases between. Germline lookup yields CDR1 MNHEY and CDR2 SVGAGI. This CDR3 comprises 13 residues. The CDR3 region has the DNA TGTGCCAGTCACTCGGGGGGAGTGGATGGCTACACCTTC. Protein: CASHSGGVDGYTF.

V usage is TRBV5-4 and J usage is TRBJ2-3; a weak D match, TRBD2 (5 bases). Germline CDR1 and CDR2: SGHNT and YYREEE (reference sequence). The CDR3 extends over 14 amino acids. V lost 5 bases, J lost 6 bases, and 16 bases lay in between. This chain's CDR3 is CASRRLGSRDTQYF. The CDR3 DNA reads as TGTGCCAGCAGACGCTTGGGGAGTAGGGATACGCAGTATTTT. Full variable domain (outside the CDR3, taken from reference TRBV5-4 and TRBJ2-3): ETGVTQSPTHLIKTRGQQVTLRCSSQSGHNTVSWYQQALGQGPQFIFQYYREEENGRGNFPPRFSGLQFPNYSSELNVNALELDDSALYLCASRRLGSRDTQYFGPGTRLTVL.